This T cell receptor beta chain was sequenced in a study of graft-versus-host responses after intestinal transplantation. Findings and limits, study-wide: Some GvH clones appeared in ileal mucosa or blood before recipient bone marrow.

Using immunoSEQ multiplex PCR, the repertoire was profiled, and TCRdb retains in-frame clones only, with some absent. The table includes over 60,000 clones, roughly 92% detected once. This clone was recorded only once. What it recognizes is unknown. Germline CDR1 is MNHEY and CDR2 is SVGAGI. The length of the CDR3 is 14 residues. Unmatched junction bases numbered 4, after V lost 3 bases and J lost 2 bases. Post-transplant bone marrow came from the posterior iliac crest or another site. The sequence was obtained from a human patient who received an intestinal transplant, so some T cells may come from the graft donor. This sample comprised bone marrow, obtained around 730 days after intestinal transplantation. The chain recombines TRBV6-5 with TRBJ2-7; 7 nucleotides line up with TRBD2. DNA for the CDR3: TGTGCCAGCAGTTATGGGAGGGGCCCCTACGAGCAGTACTTC. Protein sequence: CASSYGRGPYEQYF.